This T cell receptor (beta chain) was captured by sequencing in a study of T cell changes during pregnancy in multiple sclerosis. CDR1 and CDR2 (germline): SGHVS, FNYEAQ. V trimming: 1 base; J trimming: 5 bases; junction bases outside the gene matches: 2. The CDR3 consists of 15 residues. Profiling relied on immunoSEQ multiplex PCR, and the TCRdb table lists in-frame clones only, not all of them. The table includes 28,000 or so clones, over 80% detected once. The J gene is TRBJ2-3, the V gene TRBV7-6, with TRBD2 matching over 11 bases. This TCR came from a female donor with multiple sclerosis, enrolled in a pregnancy study. The source material was CD8+ T cells from peripheral blood mononuclear cells, sampled before pregnancy. CDR3 in DNA: TGTGCCAGCAGCTTAGTAGCGGGAGGGTTAGATACGCAGTATTTT. This codes for CASSLVAGGLDTQYF. Complete variable domain (other parts from reference TRBV7-6 and TRBJ2-3): GAGVSQSPRYKVTKRGQDVALRCDPISGHVSLYWYRQALGQGPEFLTYFNYEAQQDKSGLPNDRFSAERPEGSISTLTIQRTEQRDSAMYRCASSLVAGGLDTQYFGPGTRLTVL.